The TCR beta chain under discussion was sequenced for a study of early T cells in non-severe SARS-CoV-2 infection. Across the study: Bulk RNA taken from unsorted whole blood was sequenced, leaving chains unpaired.

Study outcomes and limitations: VDJdb-based matching was biased toward anti-spike CD8 responses and missed private and CD4 specificities.

CDR3 length: 16 amino acids. Germline loops: CDR1 SGHTA, CDR2 FQGNSA. V was pared by 5 bases and J by 8 bases, with 14 bases of the junction left unmatched. A word on this clonotype: The antigen is undetermined.

Individual cDNA molecules each received unique molecular identifiers attached to them. TCRdb re-derived calls from the 5' RACE reads in MiXCR, one entry per CDR3 protein. This sample yields about 52,000 distinct CDR3 sequences, of which roughly 8% are seen a single time; roughly 8.8% belongs to the top ten. The TCR sequence derives from an adult who was a healthcare worker with PCR-confirmed SARS-CoV-2 infection or an uninfected control (not recorded which). The chain has TRBV7-2 and TRBJ2-3; 9 bases line up with TRBD2. Sequenced material: whole blood. CDR3 sequence: CASSPSGGRDLATQYF. The CDR3 bases are TGTGCCAGCAGCCCTTCTGGCGGGAGGGACCTAGCTACGCAGTATTTT.